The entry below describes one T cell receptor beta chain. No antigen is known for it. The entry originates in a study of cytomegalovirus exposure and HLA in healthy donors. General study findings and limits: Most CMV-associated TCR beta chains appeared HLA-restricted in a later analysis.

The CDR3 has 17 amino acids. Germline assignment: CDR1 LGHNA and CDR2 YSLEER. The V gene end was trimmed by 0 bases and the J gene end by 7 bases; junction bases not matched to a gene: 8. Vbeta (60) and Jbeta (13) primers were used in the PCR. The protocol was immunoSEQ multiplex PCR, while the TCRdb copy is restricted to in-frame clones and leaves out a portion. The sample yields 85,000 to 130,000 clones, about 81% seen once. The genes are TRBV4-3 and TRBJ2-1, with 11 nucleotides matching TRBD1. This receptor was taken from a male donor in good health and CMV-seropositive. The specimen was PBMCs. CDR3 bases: TGCGCCAGCAGCCAAGATTTGGGACAGGGGGTCTGGAATGAGCAGTTCTTC. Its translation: CASSQDLGQGVWNEQFF.